This TCR beta chain was recorded in a study of blood T cell repertoires in COVID-19. At the level of the study: The origin of the acute and convalescent COVID-19 samples was the United States, Italy and Spain.

The CDR3 loop spans 14 amino acids. V lost 0 bases, J lost 10 bases, and 15 bases lay in between. Germline V CDR1 and CDR2: LGHNA, YNFKEQ. This clone was seen a handful of times. Methods used by the authors: Nucleated cell number was recorded as an estimate derived from reference gene primer amplification. Sequencing was performed with immunoSEQ multiplex PCR; in TCRdb, only in-frame clones are kept and a portion is missing. The V and J calls and clone size were taken over from that table, and D and trimming were inferred from the DNA. Counted here are approximately 110,000 clones, approximately 81% occurring once; the ten biggest clones make up 2% to 2.5%.

The material sequenced was peripheral blood. The chain recombines TRBV4-2 with TRBJ1-1; D is perhaps TRBD1 (6 bases). The clonotype was recovered from a human donor in a cohort sampled during active COVID-19. CDR3 sequence (DNA): TGTGCCAGCAGCCAAGATGGCACAGGGTCCCGAGCTTTCTTT. It translates to CASSQDGTGSRAFF.